This T cell receptor (beta chain) is from a study of cytomegalovirus exposure and HLA in healthy donors. Primers for the PCR totalled 60 Vbeta and 13 Jbeta. Assay used: immunoSEQ multiplex PCR; TCRdb lists only in-frame clones, some missing. The data hold about 160,000 clones, with around 80% observed a single time. A word on this clone: What it binds is unknown.

Study results and limitations: A list of 150 to 200 TCR beta chains associated with cytomegalovirus was given. The CMV antigen specificity of a few CMV-associated chains was confirmed through in vitro analysis.

The receptor was isolated from a boy under 10 years old in good health and CMV-seronegative. The sequencing input was PBMCs.

This chain's CDR3 is CASRNPGQGKDTQYF. DNA for the CDR3: TGTGCCAGTAGAAATCCCGGACAGGGGAAAGATACGCAGTATTTT. The chain couples TRBV19 to TRBJ2-3, with TRBD1 matching 9 bases. V lost 6 bases, J lost 5 bases, and 9 bases stayed unmatched. CDR3 length equals 15 residues. CDR1 is LNHDA and CDR2 is SQIVND in the germline V gene (reference sequence).